This entry features one T cell receptor (beta chain) sequence. Antigen specificity is unknown. Reverse transcription of all isolated RNA meant that expressed TCRB transcripts were sequenced. Sequencing used immunoSEQ multiplex PCR; TCRdb keeps in-frame clones, though not all of them. Here the sample spans 15,000 to 20,000 clones, 40% to 60% being singletons. These data belong to a study of beta chain features in type 1 diabetes. Overall study findings and caveats: A definitive answer on HLA type influencing TCRB rearrangement was not reached here. An over-representation of cells with high TCR expression could result from cDNA sequencing.

Between the trimmed V and J ends, which lost 4 bases and 2 bases, there was a span of 7 bases. This CDR3 has 13 residues. CDR1 LNHDA and CDR2 SQIVND come from the germline V gene (reference sequence). Isolation of CD4+ naive, central memory, regulatory and stem cell-like memory cells was achieved by sorting via CD45RO/CCR7/CD25/CD127/CD95/CD27. The sequencing sample was made of stem cell memory CD4+ T cells from blood. This receptor was taken from a man aged 18 to 30 in good health. J is TRBJ2-3 and V is TRBV19, with D perhaps matching TRBD2 (6 bases). The CDR3, as DNA: TGTGCCAGTAGTAGCGGGATCACAGATACGCAGTATTTT. Translating gives CASSSGITDTQYF.